A selection of T cell receptor beta chains follows, all from one sample in a study of regulatory T cells in long-lasting Graves disease. TCRdb ran MiXCR on the multiplex PCR reads and lists one entry per CDR3 protein. This table holds 450,000 or so distinct CDR3 sequences, more than 20% found once. Sequenced here: peripheral blood mononuclear cells (PBMCs), sampled when the disease was refractory, from a patient treated with antithyroid drugs. The receptors were gathered from a female donor with Graves disease. CDR3s include the opening cysteine and the closing phenylalanine or tryptophan. Fields, in order: clone size, J gene, V gene, D gene, CDR3 protein, CDR3 DNA. The D gene is left open where the match is weak. A row's size may be missing; if present it is once, few, many or a size class.

abundance: many; j_gene: TRBJ2-7; v_gene: TRBV2; d_gene: -; CDR3aa: CASSELRRDARGQYF; CDR3nt: TGTGCCAGCAGTGAACTGAGGCGCGACGCCCGGGGGCAGTACTTC
abundance: many; j_gene: TRBJ1-1; v_gene: TRBV28; d_gene: -; CDR3aa: CASSFGTLNTEAFF; CDR3nt: TGTGCCAGCAGTTTCGGGACATTGAACACTGAAGCTTTCTTT
abundance: -; j_gene: TRBJ2-2; v_gene: TRBV27; d_gene: -; CDR3aa: CASSLRQVISGELFF; CDR3nt: TGTGCCAGCAGTTTAAGACAGGTTATATCCGGGGAGCTGTTTTTT
abundance: -; j_gene: TRBJ1-4; v_gene: TRBV5-1; d_gene: TRBD1; CDR3aa: CASSAGQGLEKLFF; CDR3nt: TGCGCCAGCAGCGCCGGACAGGGTTTGGAAAAACTGTTTTTT
abundance: many; j_gene: TRBJ2-2; v_gene: TRBV11-3; d_gene: -; CDR3aa: CASSFDEITGELFF; CDR3nt: TGTGCCAGCAGCTTCGACGAGATCACCGGGGAGCTGTTTTTT
abundance: few; j_gene: TRBJ1-3; v_gene: TRBV7-9; d_gene: -; CDR3aa: CASSPPSIPSGNTIYF; CDR3nt: TGTGCCAGCAGCCCACCCAGCATACCCTCTGGAAACACCATATATTTT
abundance: many; j_gene: TRBJ2-2; v_gene: TRBV6-1; d_gene: TRBD2; CDR3aa: CASSERSVAGGPGNTGELFF; CDR3nt: TGTGCCAGCAGTGAACGGTCGGTAGCGGGAGGGCCCGGGAACACCGGGGAGCTGTTTTTT
abundance: many; j_gene: TRBJ1-5; v_gene: TRBV29-1; d_gene: -; CDR3aa: CSASGDLNQPQHF; CDR3nt: TGCAGCGCCTCGGGCGATCTCAATCAGCCCCAGCATTTT
abundance: many; j_gene: TRBJ1-2; v_gene: TRBV28; d_gene: -; CDR3aa: CASSKQGLRYGYTF; CDR3nt: TGTGCCAGCAGCAAACAGGGCCTACGCTATGGCTACACCTTC
abundance: many; j_gene: TRBJ1-4; v_gene: TRBV12-3/TRBV12-4; d_gene: TRBD1; CDR3aa: CASSFTGVGEKLFF; CDR3nt: TGTGCCAGCAGTTTCACAGGGGTTGGTGAAAAACTGTTTTTT
abundance: many; j_gene: TRBJ1-1; v_gene: TRBV27; d_gene: -; CDR3aa: CASSLPGRLNTEAFF; CDR3nt: TGTGCCAGCAGTTTACCCGGACGGTTGAACACTGAAGCTTTCTTT
abundance: -; j_gene: TRBJ1-2; v_gene: TRBV4-2; d_gene: -; CDR3aa: CASSQVRREGYTF; CDR3nt: TGTGCCAGCAGCCAAGTGCGACGGGAGGGCTACACCTTC
abundance: few; j_gene: TRBJ1-6; v_gene: TRBV7-3; d_gene: -; CDR3aa: CASSVSYNSPLHF; CDR3nt: TGTGCCAGCAGCGTTTCTTATAATTCACCCCTCCACTTT
abundance: many; j_gene: TRBJ1-2; v_gene: TRBV28; d_gene: -; CDR3aa: CASNSGGAYGYTF; CDR3nt: TGTGCCAGCAATTCGGGGGGCGCCTATGGCTACACCTTC